This T cell receptor (beta chain) was captured in a study of T cells in Graves' hyperthyroidism and ophthalmopathy. Whole-study findings and limits: From stable hyperthyroidism, ophthalmopathy was separated by a 13 V-J model.

The source material, RNA transcripts, was used to amplify TCR beta CDR3 regions. The study used the HTBI primer set for a first-round RT-PCR of the TCR CDR3. TCRdb processed the multiplex PCR reads anew with MiXCR; each CDR3 protein has one entry. Of about 530,000 distinct CDR3 sequences in the sample, about 15% were seen once. Germline-derived CDR1 and CDR2 are SGHTA and FQGNSA. The CDR3 consists of 15 residues. V shed 1 base and J 5 bases; nucleotides not matched to a gene: 3. Uncontrolled infections, other autoimmune diseases, pregnancy or lactation led to exclusion of patients. This clonotype has ten or more counts. Its antigen is not identified.

This clonotype was sampled from a woman aged 18-29 years with Graves' ophthalmopathy. The chain joins TRBV7-2 to TRBJ2-3, with 10 positions matching TRBD2. Sequencing was performed on blood. The chain's CDR3 is CASSLGSGRGDTQYF. CDR3 sequence (DNA): TGTGCCAGCAGCTTAGGCAGCGGGAGGGGAGATACGCAGTATTTT.